Below are 25 T cell receptor beta chains sequenced from a single sample in a study of blood T cell repertoires in COVID-19. Clones were read by immunoSEQ multiplex PCR, and TCRdb kept only the in-frame ones, dropping some. Found here are fewer than 300,000 clones, around 90% of them singletons; the top ten hold approximately 6%. Sequencing was done on a sample of peripheral blood. The receptors shown here come from a woman aged 50 to 65 with COVID-19, enrolled during active disease.

The chain uses TRBV10-3 and TRBJ2-5; 7 bases line up with TRBD1. Germline V gene lookup returns CDR1 ENHRY and CDR2 SYGVKD. The CDR3 sequence is 13 residues long. J gave up 2 bases and V 10 bases, and 7 bases lay outside the gene matches. The CDR3 is CATEGAKQETQYF. The CDR3 coding sequence is TGTGCCACCGAGGGGGCGAAACAAGAGACCCAGTACTTC.

This chain links TRBV30 with TRBJ2-1, with 14 bases aligning to TRBD2. CDR3 size: 16 residues. CDR1 GTSNPN and CDR2 SVGIG come from the germline V gene (reference sequence). J lost 9 bases, V lost 5 bases, and 12 bases had no gene match. DNA of the CDR3: TGTGCCTGGGGGAGAGGACTAGCGGGAGGTTGGGGTGAGCAGTTCTTC. Encoded protein: CAWGRGLAGGWGEQFF.

The chain carries TRBV11-2 and TRBJ1-2; D gene unclear. V gave up 5 bases and J gave up 4 bases, with 8 bases separating them. There are 12 residues in the CDR3. Per the germline V gene, CDR1 is SGHAT and CDR2 is FQNNGV. Written as DNA, the CDR3 is TGTGCCAGCAGCCTATACAGCTATGGCTACACCTTC. Amino acids: CASSLYSYGYTF.

The chain has TRBV27 and TRBJ2-2; 9 bases align to TRBD2. The CDR3 is made up of 17 amino acids. J gave up 6 bases and V 5 bases, and 13 bases lay outside the gene matches. Germline-derived CDR1 and CDR2 are MNHEY and SMNVEV (reference sequence). The DNA for the CDR3 is TGTGCCAGCAGTCCCCATCTTCTAGCGGGAAGTCCCGGGGAGCTGTTTTTT. It encodes CASSPHLLAGSPGELFF.

The chain uses TRBV5-4 and TRBJ2-2; TRBD2 might be the D (6 bases). The CDR3 runs to 15 residues. Germline CDR1 is SGHNT and CDR2 is YYREEE (reference sequence). Between the trimmed V and J ends, which lost 3 bases and 5 bases, there was a span of 14 bases. The CDR3 nucleotides are TGTGCCAGCAGCTATGGAGGGGAGTGGACCGGGGAGCTGTTTTTT. It codes for CASSYGGEWTGELFF.

V gene TRBV6-5 combines with J gene TRBJ1-3, with 7 positions matching TRBD1. The ends lost 6 bases at V and 2 bases at J; junction bases unmatched: 4. The CDR3 loop spans 14 amino acids. Germline lookup yields CDR1 MNHEY and CDR2 SVGAGI. CDR3 DNA sequence: TGTGCCAGCAGAGACAGGGTTGCTGGAAACACCATATATTTT. Translation: CASRDRVAGNTIYF.

A single count supports this clone. The chain carries TRBV10-2 and TRBJ2-7; unclear D gene. V lost 3 bases, J lost 4 bases, and 7 bases lay in between. CDR3 length: 12 residues. CDR1 and CDR2 (germline): WSHSY, SAAADI. The CDR3: CASSDARYEQYF. The CDR3 nucleotides are TGCGCCAGCAGTGACGCTAGATACGAGCAGTACTTC.

The rearrangement uses TRBV11-2 and TRBJ1-3; unclear D gene. This CDR3 region has 15 residues. Germline loops: CDR1 SGHAT, CDR2 FQNNGV. V gave up 6 bases and J gave up 0 bases, with 12 bases separating them. In DNA form, the CDR3 reads TGTGCCAGCAGTCCAAAGAGGATCTCTGGAAACACCATATATTTT. It encodes CASSPKRISGNTIYF.

The genes are TRBV7-9 and TRBJ2-1; a weak D match, TRBD2 (5 bases). There are 12 residues in the CDR3. CDR1 and CDR2 (germline): SEHNR, FQNEAQ (reference sequence). V gave up 5 bases and J gave up 10 bases, with 12 bases separating them. CDR3 in DNA: TGTGCCAGCAGCGCGGACTCCCGCGAGCAGTTCTTC. It encodes CASSADSREQFF.

This sequence joins TRBV6-5 and TRBJ2-7, with D possibly TRBD1 on 6 matching bases. Germline CDR1 reads MNHEY; CDR2 reads SVGAGI. V was shortened by 3 bases and J by 0 bases, with 12 bases between the two germline ends. The CDR3 spans 15 residues. The CDR3 is CASSYRTESSYEQYF. In DNA form, the CDR3 reads TGTGCCAGCAGTTATAGGACAGAGAGCTCCTACGAGCAGTACTTC.

CDR3 nucleotide sequence: TGTGCCAGCAGCGCGAGAGATACTGGAAACACCATATATTTT. It yields the protein CASSARDTGNTIYF. The gene calls are TRBV3-1 (or the pseudogene TRBV3-2) and TRBJ1-3; D gene uncertain. V lost 5 bases and J lost 2, with 10 bases in between. This CDR3 comprises 14 residues. Germline-derived CDR1 and CDR2 are LGHDT and YNNKEL (reference sequence).

This chain uses TRBV29-1 with TRBJ1-2, with TRBD1 as a possible D gene (5 bases). This CDR3 has 16 residues. The ends were cut back, 1 base at V and 6 bases at J, with 21 bases in the middle. CDR1 and CDR2 from the germline V gene are SQVTM and ANQGSEA. The CDR3 loop reads CSVEVRGRAGKDGYTF. CDR3 sequence (DNA): TGCAGCGTTGAAGTCAGAGGCAGGGCAGGGAAGGATGGCTACACCTTC.

The CDR3 sequence: CASLRGTKGGDEQFF. In DNA, the CDR3 is TGTGCCAGCCTGCGGGGGACTAAAGGTGGCGATGAGCAGTTCTTC. This chain uses TRBV6-5 with TRBJ2-1; 7 bases fit TRBD2. This CDR3 spans 15 amino acids. Germline lookup yields CDR1 MNHEY and CDR2 SVGAGI. The V segment lost 8 bases and the J segment 8 bases; nucleotides outside the gene matches: 15.

The CDR3 coding sequence is TGTGCCAGCAGCTTAAGCAGCGGGAGGGCAGGAGAGCAGTTCTTC. Translation: CASSLSSGRAGEQFF. This chain uses TRBV11-2 with TRBJ2-1, with 10 bases aligning to TRBD2. J lost 10 bases, V lost 2 bases, and 8 bases had no gene match. The CDR3 is made up of 15 amino acids. Germline V gives CDR1 SGHAT, CDR2 FQNNGV.

The J gene is TRBJ1-1, the V gene TRBV7-3, with 8 bases identical to TRBD1. Germline V gene lookup returns CDR1 SGHTA and CDR2 FQGTGA. This CDR3 comprises 18 residues. V shed 2 bases, J shed 0 bases, and the junction held 11 bases outside the gene matches. DNA of the CDR3: TGTGCCAGCAGCTTACGCGGACGACAGGGGCGCATGAACACTGAAGCTTTCTTT. It yields the protein CASSLRGRQGRMNTEAFF.

V gene TRBV5-1 combines with J gene TRBJ2-7; perhaps TRBD1 as D (6 bases). V lost 0 bases to trimming and J lost 4 bases, with 8 bases between them. This CDR3 comprises 13 residues. Germline CDR1 is SGHRS and CDR2 is YFSETQ. CDR3 DNA: TGCGCCAGCAGCTTGGGTGGACAGTACGAGCAGTACTTC. Translating it yields CASSLGGQYEQYF.

This clone was seen a few times. This chain links TRBV5-4 with TRBJ1-1; D remains ambiguous. Trimming shortened V by 4 bases and J by 4 bases, and 14 bases separated the two germline ends. Germline CDR1 is SGHNT and CDR2 is YYREEE (reference sequence). The CDR3 runs to 14 residues. CDR3 in amino acids: CASSRGGLSTEAFF. In DNA form, the CDR3 reads TGTGCCAGCAGCCGAGGAGGACTAAGCACTGAAGCTTTCTTT.

The chain has TRBV18 and TRBJ2-5; the match to TRBD2 covers 8 bases. The V and J ends lost 6 bases and 1 base, in that order; junction bases with no gene match: 10. Germline CDR1 is KGHSH and CDR2 is LQKENI. CDR3 length: 16 amino acids. CDR3 amino acids: CASSSGGERGQETQYF. The CDR3 nucleotides are TGTGCCAGCTCTTCGGGGGGGGAGCGTGGCCAAGAGACCCAGTACTTC. The variable domain in full, with the rest retrieved from reference TRBV18 and TRBJ2-5, is NAGVMQNPRHLVRRRGQEARLRCSPMKGHSHVYWYRQLPEEGLKFMVYLQKENIIDESGMPKERFSAEFPKEGPSILRIQQVVRGDSAAYFCASSSGGERGQETQYFGPGTRLLVL.

V usage is TRBV7-9 and J usage is TRBJ2-7; 13 bases line up with TRBD2. The germline gives CDR1 SEHNR, CDR2 FQNEAQ (reference sequence). The CDR3 consists of 18 residues. Trimming removed 5 bases from V and 4 bases from J; junction bases left unmatched: 14. As DNA, the CDR3 is TGTGCCAGCAGCATGGTCCCCGGGACTAGCGGGAATTTGTACGAGCAGTACTTC. This sequence encodes CASSMVPGTSGNLYEQYF.

This clone has just a few counts. The V gene is TRBV9, the J gene TRBJ2-3; D gene uncertain. V gave up 1 base and J gave up 14 bases, with 17 bases separating them. From germline, CDR1 is SGDLS and CDR2 YYNGEE. The CDR3 sequence is 13 residues long. CDR3 residues: CASSVSTNSKRYF. The CDR3 DNA reads as TGTGCCAGCAGCGTATCCACGAACAGTAAACGGTATTTT.

The rearrangement links TRBV12-3 or TRBV12-4 to TRBJ2-7; 7 nucleotides match TRBD2. The CDR3 runs to 12 residues. With V trimmed by 1 base and J by 7 bases, 1 base remained unmatched. The CDR3 DNA reads as TGTGCCAGCAGTTTAGAAGCGGGAGAGCAGTACTTC. Amino acids: CASSLEAGEQYF.

Comment on this clone: This specimen includes other DNA sequences encoding the same CDR3. The chain employs TRBV19 and TRBJ1-5; D ambiguous. CDR1 and CDR2 from the germline V gene are LNHDA and SQIVND (reference sequence). This CDR3 has 13 amino acids. V lost 1 base and J 5 bases, leaving 6 bases between the germline ends. The DNA of the CDR3 is TGTGCCAGTAGTATAGCAGGTTATCAGCCCCAGCATTTT. Translation: CASSIAGYQPQHF.

V is TRBV27 and J is TRBJ2-1; a possible D gene is TRBD1 (6 bases). Germline V gene sequence: CDR1 MNHEY, CDR2 SMNVEV (reference sequence). The CDR3 spans 12 residues. The CDR3 region has the DNA TGTGCGGTAGGCAGGGGAAACAATGAGCAGTTCTTC. Residues: CAVGRGNNEQFF.

The chain is built from TRBV14 and TRBJ1-2, with 7 bases that match TRBD1. The germline gives CDR1 SGHDN, CDR2 FVKESK. The CDR3 spans 16 residues. The V segment lost 1 base and the J segment 1 base; nucleotides outside the gene matches: 6. The CDR3 DNA reads TGTGCCAGCAGCCAAGGCCTACAGGGGAATAACTATGGCTACACCTTC. It codes for CASSQGLQGNNYGYTF.

This clone showed up many times. The chain links TRBV27 to TRBJ1-2, with a tentative D call TRBD1 (6 bases). Germline assignment: CDR1 MNHEY and CDR2 SMNVEV (reference sequence). The CDR3 length is 16 residues. The germline V and J ends were trimmed by 2 bases and 4 bases, with 17 bases remaining between them. CDR3 sequence: CASSLSAQGSLYGYTF. The DNA for the CDR3 is TGTGCCAGCAGTTTAAGTGCGCAGGGGAGTCTCTATGGCTACACCTTC.